These 27 T cell receptor beta chains came from one sample sequenced in a study of T-cell reconstitution after alpha-beta-depleted transplantation in children. Preparation of the TCRbeta library was carried out with unique molecular identifiers. TCRdb reprocessed the PCR reads with MiXCR, giving one entry per CDR3 protein. The sample holds about 460,000 distinct CDR3 sequences, roughly 10% seen once. Here the sequenced sample was PBMCs, taken before TCRalphabeta/CD19-depleted stem cell transplant. These TCRs come from a child under 10 years old with inherited bone marrow failure, due to receive a stem cell transplant.

In the case of this clonotype: A much larger clone differs by one base, so this may be a read error. The chain joins TRBV4-1 to TRBJ1-3; TRBD1 aligns across 8 bases. The CDR3 covers 15 residues. Germline V gene data show CDR1 as MGHRA and CDR2 as YSYEKL. The J segment lost 9 bases and the V segment lost 0 bases, leaving 7 bases of the junction unmatched. The CDR3 spells CASSQDAADRGTIYF. CDR3 coding DNA: TGCGCCAGCAGCCAAGACGCCGCAGACAGGGGCACCATATATTTT.

This clonotype was recorded many times. V is TRBV29-1 and J is TRBJ2-1, with D possibly matching TRBD2 (6 bases). Trimming cost V 4 bases and J 5 bases, with 9 bases left between them. The CDR3 is 12 amino acids. Looked up from germline, CDR1 is SQVTM and CDR2 is ANQGSEA. CDR3 nucleotide sequence: TGCAGCGTTGTTCGGGGGAACAATGAGCAGTTCTTC. This translates into CSVVRGNNEQFF.

At least ten counts were recorded for this clonotype. This chain joins TRBV20-1 and TRBJ2-7, with 7 bases identical to TRBD2. Germline values: CDR1 DFQATT, CDR2 SNEGSKA (reference sequence). The CDR3 is 12 amino acids. V was clipped by 6 bases and J by 1 base; unmatched bases: 3. The CDR3 loop reads CSASGLSYEQYF. CDR3 DNA: TGCAGTGCCTCGGGACTATCCTACGAGCAGTACTTC.

In the case of this clonotype: Being one base from a much bigger clone, this may be a read error. The rearrangement joins TRBV10-2 to TRBJ2-1; D is perhaps TRBD2 (5 bases). Germline V gene lookup returns CDR1 WSHSY and CDR2 SAAADI. Trimming pared 10 bases from V and 4 bases from J, leaving 17 bases between. The CDR3 is 14 residues long. DNA for the CDR3: TGCGCCACACTCTTAGCGCAAGCATACAATGAGCAGTTCTTC. As protein: CATLLAQAYNEQFF.

This clonotype was detected many times. The rearrangement uses TRBV5-4 and TRBJ2-7, with TRBD2 identical over 10 bases. CDR3 size: 15 residues. V lost 4 bases to trimming and J lost 3 bases; unmatched junction nucleotides: 7. The V gene's germline CDR1 is SGHNT and CDR2 YYREEE (reference sequence). This CDR3 reads CASSPEGLADYEQYF. The DNA of the CDR3 is TGTGCCAGCAGCCCCGAAGGACTAGCGGACTACGAGCAGTACTTC.

This clonotype was counted at least ten times. This sequence joins TRBV27 and TRBJ2-7; 8 bases match TRBD2. The CDR3 has 13 residues. Losses at the gene ends were 5 bases for V and 3 bases for J; bases not matched to a gene: 3. Germline lookup yields CDR1 MNHEY and CDR2 SMNVEV (reference sequence). CDR3 nucleotide sequence: TGTGCCAGCAGTGCGGGACTAGGCTACGAGCAGTACTTC. Amino acids: CASSAGLGYEQYF.

A few counts support this clonotype. The rearrangement uses TRBV7-2 and TRBJ2-7; TRBD2 matches 9 bases. V shed 3 bases and J 4 bases; nucleotides not matched to a gene: 7. Germline V gene lookup returns CDR1 SGHTA and CDR2 FQGNSA. The CDR3 totals 15 residues. The CDR3 coding sequence is TGTGCCAGCAGCTTTAAGCGGGGGGCGGGTTACGAGCAGTACTTC. It yields the protein CASSFKRGAGYEQYF.

This clonotype was picked up many times. The chain employs TRBV20-1 and TRBJ2-3; no firm D call. The V gene lost 4 bases and the J gene lost 3 bases, with 11 bases spanning the gap. In germline, CDR1 is DFQATT, CDR2 SNEGSKA (reference sequence). CDR3 length: 13 residues. Here the CDR3 reads CSAKAGPTDTQYF. The CDR3, as DNA: TGCAGTGCTAAAGCTGGCCCGACAGATACGCAGTATTTT.

This clonotype has at least ten counts. The V call is TRBV15, the J call TRBJ2-7, with D hard to call. In germline, CDR1 is LNHNV, CDR2 YYDKDF (reference sequence). CDR3 size: 14 residues. The germline V and J ends were trimmed by 3 bases and 2 bases, with 11 bases remaining between them. The DNA of the CDR3 is TGTGCCACCAGCAGCACAGTAGTCCCCTACGAGCAGTACTTC. Amino acid sequence: CATSSTVVPYEQYF.

This clonotype was detected a few times. The V and J genes are TRBV12-3 or TRBV12-4 and TRBJ2-5, with 8 bases identical to TRBD2. This CDR3 is 15 amino acids long. The ends lost 6 bases at V and 5 bases at J; junction bases unmatched: 11. This CDR3 is CASRDRVGGGETQYF. The CDR3 nucleotides are TGTGCCAGCAGAGACCGCGTCGGGGGGGGGGAGACCCAGTACTTC.

This clonotype was counted between two and nine times. The rearrangement links TRBV12-3 or TRBV12-4 to TRBJ2-2, with 8 positions matching TRBD1. CDR3 size: 17 residues. V was pared by 4 bases and J by 6 bases, with 13 bases of the junction left unmatched. This CDR3 reads CASSSDRGSPPPGELFF. The CDR3 DNA follows: TGTGCCAGCAGTTCTGACAGGGGCTCGCCCCCCCCCGGGGAGCTGTTTTTT.

The table lists this clonotype with many counts. The rearrangement uses TRBV3-1 and TRBJ2-7, with D possibly being TRBD1 (6 bases). Germline-derived CDR1 and CDR2 are LGHDT and YNNKEL (reference sequence). Trimming took 0 bases from V and 3 from J, leaving 18 bases between them. This CDR3 comprises 17 residues. In nucleotides, the CDR3 is TGTGCCAGCAGCCAAGAGGCGACTTGGGGACAAGACTACGAGCAGTACTTC. Its translation: CASSQEATWGQDYEQYF.

The chain combines TRBV29-1 with TRBJ2-5, with 8 bases that match TRBD1. This CDR3 is built from 13 residues. V shed 6 bases and J 0 bases; nucleotides not matched to a gene: 3. Germline V gene sequence: CDR1 SQVTM, CDR2 ANQGSEA. The CDR3 loop reads CSVDRGHQETQYF. The DNA of the CDR3 is TGCAGCGTAGACAGGGGCCACCAAGAGACCCAGTACTTC.

This clonotype was counted at least ten times. The gene calls are TRBV7-2 and TRBJ2-1; 8 nucleotides line up with TRBD1. The CDR3 spans 14 residues. The germline V gene has CDR1 SGHTA and CDR2 FQGNSA. The ends lost 3 bases at V and 8 bases at J; junction bases unmatched: 6. The CDR3: CASSFRPGGDEQFF. CDR3 DNA: TGTGCCAGCAGCTTCCGGCCAGGGGGCGATGAGCAGTTCTTC.

Ten or more counts support this clonotype. The V gene is TRBV29-1, the J gene TRBJ1-2, with D tentatively TRBD1 (5 bases). The V end was cut by 5 bases, the J end by 5 bases, with 15 bases between. Germline V gene sequence: CDR1 SQVTM, CDR2 ANQGSEA. CDR3 length: 13 amino acids. The CDR3 region has the DNA TGCAGCGTTTCAACAGTGGGGGTTTATGGCTACACCTTC. Translating it yields CSVSTVGVYGYTF.

This clonotype was observed a handful of times. V is TRBV11-2 and J is TRBJ2-7, with a weak D call TRBD2 (6 bases). CDR1 is SGHAT, CDR2 FQNNGV, per germline. The CDR3 has 13 residues. V dropped 5 bases and J dropped 6 bases, with 14 bases sitting between them. The DNA for the CDR3 is TGTGCCAGCAGCCCCGGGACTTCCGTCGAGCAGTACTTC. The encoded protein is CASSPGTSVEQYF.

A note on this clonotype: Mismatch with germline at one junction end may stem from a read error. The chain couples TRBV20-1 to TRBJ2-1; 9 bases are shared with TRBD2. The CDR3 length is 16 residues. Per the germline V gene, CDR1 is DFQATT and CDR2 is SNEGSKA (reference sequence). The CDR3 loop is CCATFPSGGNYNEQFF. The CDR3, as DNA: TGCTGTGCTACTTTCCCCAGCGGGGGGAATTACAATGAGCAGTTCTTC.

This clonotype was recorded many times. This chain links TRBV28 with TRBJ2-3, with D perhaps matching TRBD2 (5 bases). V was cut by 2 bases and J by 7 bases, with 16 bases left in between. Germline CDR1 and CDR2: MDHEN and SYDVKM. The CDR3 runs 15 residues. The CDR3 sequence is CASSLATTWAHTQYF. The CDR3 region has the DNA TGTGCCAGCAGTTTAGCGACTACCTGGGCTCATACGCAGTATTTT.

The chain couples TRBV5-4 to TRBJ2-7; TRBD2 agrees at 9 bases. The CDR3 sequence is 18 residues long. From germline, CDR1 is SGHNT and CDR2 YYREEE (reference sequence). V lost 3 bases to trimming and J lost 1 base; unmatched junction nucleotides: 14. The chain's CDR3 is CASSSMIHIAGVSYEQYF. The DNA of the CDR3 is TGTGCCAGCAGCTCTATGATCCATATAGCGGGAGTTTCCTACGAGCAGTACTTC.

At least ten counts were recorded for this clonotype. CDR3 residues: CASRAGDSYNEQFF. As DNA, the CDR3 is TGCGCCAGCAGGGCGGGAGACTCCTACAATGAGCAGTTCTTC. V and J are TRBV5-1 and TRBJ2-1; 7 nucleotides match TRBD2. V gave up 5 bases and J gave up 0 bases; unmatched junction bases: 2. CDR1 is SGHRS and CDR2 is YFSETQ in the germline V gene. CDR3 length: 14 residues.

This clonotype was counted at least ten times. This chain joins TRBV7-8 and TRBJ1-3; 8 positions agree with TRBD1. V dropped 6 bases and J dropped 3; count of bases not matched to a gene: 4. Germline V gene sequence: CDR1 SGHVS, CDR2 FQNEAQ. This CDR3 has 14 residues. Here the CDR3 reads CASRLTGGGNTIYF. CDR3 nucleotide sequence: TGTGCCAGCAGGTTAACAGGGGGTGGAAACACCATATATTTT.

This clonotype showed up many times. The CDR3 loop reads CASRGSFGNEQFF. The CDR3 bases are TGTGCCAGCAGAGGGTCCTTCGGTAATGAGCAGTTCTTC. The gene calls are TRBV7-9 and TRBJ2-1; D is unclear. The CDR3 has 13 amino acids. In germline, CDR1 is SEHNR, CDR2 FQNEAQ (reference sequence). The V end was cut by 6 bases, the J end by 7 bases, with 13 bases between. The entire variable domain, with the rest obtained from reference TRBV7-9 and TRBJ2-1, is as follows: DTGVSQNPRHKITKRGQNVTFRCDPISEHNRLYWYRQTLGQGPEFLTYFQNEAQLEKSRLLSDRFSAERPKGSFSTLEIQRTEQGDSAMYLCASRGSFGNEQFFGPGTRLTVL.

At least ten counts were recorded for this clonotype. The CDR3 loop reads CASGQLADNEQFF. CDR3 in DNA: TGTGCCAGCGGCCAACTAGCGGACAATGAGCAGTTCTTC. V usage is TRBV5-5 and J usage is TRBJ2-1; 8 nucleotides align to TRBD2. This CDR3 region has 13 residues. The V gene end was trimmed by 7 bases and the J gene end by 5 bases; junction bases not matched to a gene: 5. Germline CDR1 SGHKS, CDR2 YYEKEE (reference sequence).

This clonotype appeared many times. The chain carries TRBV5-1 and TRBJ1-6; D is uncertain. V was cut by 4 bases and J by 5 bases, with 10 bases left in between. CDR1 and CDR2 (germline): SGHRS, YFSETQ. The CDR3 covers 14 residues. For the CDR3, the DNA is TGCGCCAGCAGCCCTGACACAAATAATTCACCCCTCCACTTT. Translation gives CASSPDTNNSPLHF.

The sample holds a few counts of this clonotype. The gene calls are TRBV24-1 and TRBJ2-2; D is unresolved. The CDR3 loop spans 16 amino acids. Between the trimmed V and J ends, which lost 0 bases and 2 bases, there was a span of 9 bases. Germline V gene data show CDR1 as KGHDR and CDR2 as SFDVKD. The CDR3 DNA is TGTGCCACCAGTGATTTGGTCGTGGGAAACACCGGGGAGCTGTTTTTT. It is translated as CATSDLVVGNTGELFF.

This clonotype was picked up many times. J is TRBJ2-1 and V is TRBV3-1; unclear D gene. Trimming removed 2 bases from V and 6 bases from J, with 11 bases in between. Looked up from germline, CDR1 is LGHDT and CDR2 is YNNKEL (reference sequence). This CDR3 spans 14 amino acids. The CDR3 DNA reads TGTGCCAGCAGCCAAAGGTGGGTCAGCAATGAGCAGTTCTTC. It translates to CASSQRWVSNEQFF.

Points on this clonotype: This may be a read error: a much more frequent sequence differs by one nucleotide. The gene calls are TRBV3-1 and TRBJ2-2; 12 bases match TRBD2. V lost 5 bases and J lost 4; bases outside the gene matches: 5. Per the germline V gene, CDR1 is LGHDT and CDR2 is YNNKEL (reference sequence). The CDR3 totals 16 residues. The CDR3 DNA is TGTGCCAGCAGCTCCCGACTAGCGGGAGTCACCGGGGAGCTGTTTTTT. This sequence encodes CASSSRLAGVTGELFF. Variable domain in full (rest from reference TRBV3-1 and TRBJ2-2): DTAVSQTPKYLVTQMGNDKSIKCEQNLGHDTMYWYKQDSKKFLKIMFSYNNKELIINETVPNRFSPKSPDKAHLNLHINSLELGDSAVYFCASSSRLAGVTGELFFGEGSRLTVL.